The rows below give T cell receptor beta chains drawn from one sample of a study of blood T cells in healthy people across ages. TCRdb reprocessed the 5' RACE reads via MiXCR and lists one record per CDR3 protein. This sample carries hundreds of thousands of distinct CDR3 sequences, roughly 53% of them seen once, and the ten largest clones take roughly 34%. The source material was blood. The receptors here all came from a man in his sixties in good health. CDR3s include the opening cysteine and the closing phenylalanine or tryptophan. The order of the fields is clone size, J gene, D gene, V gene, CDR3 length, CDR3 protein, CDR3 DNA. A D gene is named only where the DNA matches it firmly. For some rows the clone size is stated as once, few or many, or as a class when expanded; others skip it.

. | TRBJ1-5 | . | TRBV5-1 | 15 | CASSLGGPGNQPQHF | TGCGCCAGCAGCTTGGGGGGGCCCGGCAATCAGCCCCAGCATTTT
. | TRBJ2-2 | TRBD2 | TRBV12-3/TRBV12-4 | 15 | CASSPTSGASGELFF | TGTGCCAGCAGCCCGACTAGCGGGGCGTCCGGGGAGCTGTTTTTT
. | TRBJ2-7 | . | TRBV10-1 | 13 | CASSEGVPYEQYF | TGCGCCAGCAGTGAGGGGGTCCCCTACGAGCAGTACTTC
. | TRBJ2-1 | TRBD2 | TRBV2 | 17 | CASSVLQGGGSYNEQFF | TGTGCCAGCAGTGTACTACAGGGCGGGGGGTCCTACAATGAGCAGTTCTTC
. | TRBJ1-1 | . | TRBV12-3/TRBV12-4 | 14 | CASSLSRLGTEAFF | TGTGCCAGCAGTTTGTCCAGGCTGGGCACTGAAGCTTTCTTT
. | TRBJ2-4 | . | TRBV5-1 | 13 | CASSLVLADIQYF | TGCGCCAGCAGCTTGGTCCTTGCGGACATTCAGTACTTC
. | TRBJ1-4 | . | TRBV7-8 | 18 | CASSLAGPSTGRGEKLFF | TGTGCCAGCAGCTTAGCAGGGCCGTCTACCGGGAGGGGTGAAAAACTGTTTTTT
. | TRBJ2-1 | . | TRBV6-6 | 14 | CALRFLSSYNEQFF | TGTGCCCTACGGTTCCTGAGCTCCTACAATGAGCAGTTCTTC
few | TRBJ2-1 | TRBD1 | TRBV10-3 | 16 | CAISDYGTGGDNEQFF | TGTGCCATCAGTGACTACGGGACAGGGGGTGACAATGAGCAGTTCTTC
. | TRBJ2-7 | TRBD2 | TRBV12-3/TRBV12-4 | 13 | CASSPRSGASQYF | TGTGCCAGCAGTCCCCGGAGCGGGGCTAGTCAGTACTTC
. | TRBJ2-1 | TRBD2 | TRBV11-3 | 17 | CASSSGLAGGDGGEQFF | TGTGCCAGCAGCTCTGGACTAGCGGGGGGGGACGGCGGTGAGCAGTTCTTC
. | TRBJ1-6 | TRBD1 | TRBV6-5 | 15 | CASSYWDSLNSPLHF | TGTGCCAGCAGTTACTGGGACAGTCTAAATTCACCCCTCCACTTT
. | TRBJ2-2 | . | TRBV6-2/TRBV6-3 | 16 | CASRHPVGANTGELFF | TGTGCCAGCAGACACCCGGTCGGGGCGAACACCGGGGAGCTGTTTTTT
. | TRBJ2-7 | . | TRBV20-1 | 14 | CSAAGRGRGYEQYF | TGCAGTGCTGCCGGTCGGGGCAGGGGCTACGAGCAGTACTTC
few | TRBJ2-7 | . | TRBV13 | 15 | CASSQQGRGSYEQYF | TGTGCCAGCAGCCAACAGGGCCGGGGATCCTACGAGCAGTACTTC
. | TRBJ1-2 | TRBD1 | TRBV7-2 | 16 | CASSLAYPGTADGYTF | TGTGCCAGCAGCTTAGCTTACCCCGGGACAGCGGATGGCTACACCTTC
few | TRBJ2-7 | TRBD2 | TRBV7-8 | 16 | CASSGGPSGGTYEQYF | TGTGCCAGCAGCGGAGGGCCTAGCGGGGGAACCTACGAGCAGTACTTC
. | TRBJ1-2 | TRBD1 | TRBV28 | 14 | CASSSHDRVYGYTF | TGTGCCAGCAGTTCCCATGACAGGGTCTATGGCTACACCTTC
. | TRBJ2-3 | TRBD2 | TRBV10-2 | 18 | CASSATSGGPARTDTQYF | TGCGCCAGCAGCGCGACTAGCGGGGGACCCGCCCGCACAGATACGCAGTATTTT
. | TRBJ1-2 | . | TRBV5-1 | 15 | CTSSPDLPRDYGYTF | TGCACCAGCAGCCCGGACCTCCCCAGGGACTATGGCTACACCTTC
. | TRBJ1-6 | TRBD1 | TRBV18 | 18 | CASSRRQGRSIERSPLHF | TGTGCCAGCTCACGCCGACAGGGTAGAAGTATAGAGCGGTCACCCCTCCACTTT
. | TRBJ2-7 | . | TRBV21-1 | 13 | CASSKKRGYEQYF | TGTGCCAGCAGCAAAAAGCGGGGCTACGAGCAGTACTTC
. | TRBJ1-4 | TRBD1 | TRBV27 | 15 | CASRPPGQINEKLFF | TGTGCCAGCAGACCGCCGGGACAGATTAATGAAAAACTGTTTTTT
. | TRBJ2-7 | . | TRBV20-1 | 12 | CSANTDSYEQYF | TGCAGTGCTAATACGGACAGCTACGAGCAGTACTTC
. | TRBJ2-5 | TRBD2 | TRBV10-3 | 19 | CAISESPGLAGGSYNEQYF | TGTGCCATCAGTGAGTCTCCCGGACTAGCGGGGGGGTCATACAATGAGCAGTACTTC
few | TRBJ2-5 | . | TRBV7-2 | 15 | CASSAYTQGTETQYF | TGTGCCAGCAGCGCCTACACACAGGGAACCGAGACCCAGTACTTC
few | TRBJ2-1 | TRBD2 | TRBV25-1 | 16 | CASSELTSGGFNEQFF | TGTGCCAGCAGTGAACTTACTAGCGGGGGATTCAATGAGCAGTTCTTC
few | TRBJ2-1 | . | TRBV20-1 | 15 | CSARTWPRSYNEQFF | TGCAGTGCTAGAACTTGGCCACGGTCCTACAATGAGCAGTTCTTC
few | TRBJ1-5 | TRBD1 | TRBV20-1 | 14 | CSATTGSSNQPQHF | TGCAGTGCGACGACAGGGAGTAGCAATCAGCCCCAGCATTTT
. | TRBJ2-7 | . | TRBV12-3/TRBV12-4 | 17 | CASSPNPGQSSSYEQYF | TGTGCCAGCAGTCCCAACCCAGGGCAGTCGAGCTCCTACGAGCAGTACTTC
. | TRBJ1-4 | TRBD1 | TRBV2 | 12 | CATGTGDEKLFF | TGTGCCACCGGGACAGGGGATGAAAAACTGTTTTTT
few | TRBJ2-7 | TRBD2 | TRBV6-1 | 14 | CASRASGESYEQYF | TGTGCCAGCAGGGCTAGCGGGGAGTCCTACGAGCAGTACTTC
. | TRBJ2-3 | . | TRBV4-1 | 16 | CASSHPKGLRTDTQYF | TGCGCCAGCAGCCATCCCAAGGGACTCCGCACAGATACGCAGTATTTT
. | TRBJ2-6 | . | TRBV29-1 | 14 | CSVGEDSGANVLTF | TGCAGCGTTGGAGAGGACTCTGGGGCCAACGTCCTGACTTTC
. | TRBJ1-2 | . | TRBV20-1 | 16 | CSARATGGQVYYGYTF | TGCAGTGCTAGGGCTACTGGAGGGCAGGTATACTATGGCTACACCTTC
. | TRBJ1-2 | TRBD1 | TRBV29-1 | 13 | CSVLTGEDYGYTF | TGCAGCGTTCTGACAGGGGAGGACTATGGCTACACCTTC
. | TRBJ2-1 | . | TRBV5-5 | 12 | CASSVAAEGQFF | TGTGCCAGCAGCGTGGCGGCGGAGGGGCAGTTCTTC
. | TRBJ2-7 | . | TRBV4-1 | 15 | CASSPLGGRIGEQYF | TGCGCCAGCAGCCCCCTCGGCGGCAGGATCGGCGAGCAGTACTTC
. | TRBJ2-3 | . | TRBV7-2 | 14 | CASSEYTQGGTQYF | TGTGCCAGCAGCGAGTATACTCAAGGGGGTACGCAGTATTTT
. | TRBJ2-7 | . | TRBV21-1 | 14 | CASSKGGHIYEQYF | TGTGCCAGCAGCAAAGGCGGGCACATCTACGAGCAGTACTTC
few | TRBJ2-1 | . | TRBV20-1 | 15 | CSASFRGLRAGVQFF | TGCAGTGCTAGTTTTCGTGGCCTCCGTGCAGGAGTGCAGTTCTTC
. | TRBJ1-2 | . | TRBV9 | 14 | CASSQAGLGGGYTF | TGTGCCAGCAGCCAAGCGGGGCTTGGGGGTGGCTACACCTTC
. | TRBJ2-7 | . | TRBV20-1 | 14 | CSASLRRSSYEQYF | TGCAGTGCTAGTTTGCGCAGGAGCTCCTACGAGCAGTACTTC
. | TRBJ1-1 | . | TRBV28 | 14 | CASSPYEENTEAFF | TGTGCCAGCAGTCCCTATGAGGAGAACACTGAAGCTTTCTTT
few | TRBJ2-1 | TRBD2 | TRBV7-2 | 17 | CASSSWTSGGAYNEQFF | TGTGCCAGCAGCTCCTGGACTAGCGGGGGGGCCTACAATGAGCAGTTCTTC
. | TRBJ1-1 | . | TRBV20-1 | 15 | CSARDRGQENTEAFF | TGCAGTGCTAGAGATAGAGGACAAGAGAACACTGAAGCTTTCTTT
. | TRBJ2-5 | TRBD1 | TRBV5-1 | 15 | CASSLYPGQQETQYF | TGCGCCAGCAGCTTGTACCCGGGACAGCAAGAGACCCAGTACTTC
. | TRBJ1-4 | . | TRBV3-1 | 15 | CASSPVDLEGEKLFF | TGTGCCAGCAGCCCTGTGGATCTCGAGGGTGAAAAACTGTTTTTT
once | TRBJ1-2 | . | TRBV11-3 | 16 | CASSFVPVVGCDGYTF | TGTGCCAGCAGCTTCGTCCCCGTTGTAGGTTGCGATGGCTACACCTTC
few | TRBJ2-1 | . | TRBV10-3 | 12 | CARGDSWNEQFF | TGTGCACGTGGGGACTCATGGAATGAGCAGTTCTTC
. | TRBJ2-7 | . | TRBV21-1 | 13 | CASSAGWSYEQYF | TGTGCCAGCAGCGCGGGATGGTCCTACGAGCAGTACTTC
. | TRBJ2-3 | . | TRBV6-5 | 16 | CASSYSHDRPTDTQYF | TGTGCCAGCAGTTACTCGCATGACAGACCCACAGATACGCAGTATTTT
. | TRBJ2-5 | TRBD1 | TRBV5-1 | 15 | CASSRDRVAGETQYF | TGCGCCAGCTCCCGGGACAGGGTGGCCGGCGAGACCCAGTACTTC
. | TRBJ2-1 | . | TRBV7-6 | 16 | CASSSGQLTLYNEQFF | TGTGCCAGCAGCTCCGGACAGCTAACCTTATACAATGAGCAGTTCTTC
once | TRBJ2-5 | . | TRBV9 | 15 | CASSVVAGTQETQYF | TGTGCCAGCAGCGTAGTCGCAGGGACCCAAGAGACCCAGTACTTC